This T cell receptor beta chain originates from a study of T-cell reconstitution after alpha-beta-depleted transplantation in children. Unique molecular identifiers tagged the TCRbeta library. TCRdb re-derived calls from the PCR reads in MiXCR, one entry per CDR3 protein. The sample records about 610,000 distinct CDR3 sequences, roughly a tenth being singletons. With 3 bases clipped from V and 6 bases from J, the junction kept 6 bases outside the gene matches. The germline V gene encodes CDR1 SEHNR and CDR2 FQNEAQ (reference sequence). CDR3 length equals 14 residues. The V call is TRBV7-9, the J call TRBJ2-7; TRBD2 agrees at 9 bases. This specimen consisted of PBMCs from the stem cell graft donor, obtained from the stem cell graft. This TCR derives from a human donor who donated a stem cell graft to a child with acute myeloid leukemia. The CDR3 nucleotides read TGTGCCAGCAGCTTCCCGCGGGAGGGCGCCGAGCAGTACTTC. Residues: CASSFPREGAEQYF.